The clone carrying this T cell receptor beta chain was seen only once. This entry comes from a study of blood T cell repertoires in COVID-19. Overall study context: There were acute and convalescent COVID-19 samples, and they came from the United States, Italy and Spain. T cells, B-cell-depleted T cells, or PBMCs supplied cDNA or gDNA.

The germline V gene has CDR1 LNHDA and CDR2 SQIVND (reference sequence). Trimming took 8 bases from V and 2 from J; bases not matched to a gene: 1. The CDR3 consists of 13 residues. Sequencing was performed with immunoSEQ multiplex PCR; in TCRdb, only in-frame clones are kept and a portion is missing. This sample has 90,000 or so clones, with approximately 82% found just once. The sample comprised peripheral blood. The sequence derives from a human donor in a cohort sampled during active COVID-19. The rearrangement uses TRBV19 and TRBJ2-5; 11 positions agree with TRBD2. The CDR3 sequence is CASGTSGQETQYF. The DNA for the CDR3 is TGTGCCAGTGGGACTAGCGGACAAGAGACCCAGTACTTC.